The rows below give T cell receptor beta chains drawn from one sample of a study of blood T cell repertoires in COVID-19. Method: immunoSEQ multiplex PCR; TCRdb's copy keeps in-frame clones and lacks some. The data contain 200,000 to 300,000 clones, 65% to 90% of them singletons. Sequenced material: peripheral blood. The origin of the receptors is a man aged 50 to 60 with COVID-19, enrolled during active disease. Both conserved end residues are part of each CDR3. A D gene is named only where the DNA matches it firmly. The listing skips clone size in some rows; elsewhere it reads once, few, many or a size class.

size	V	J	length	D	CDR3	DNA
.	TRBV30	TRBJ2-7	13	.	CAWSSGPTYEQYF	TGTGCCTGGAGTAGCGGCCCCACTTACGAGCAGTACTTC
.	TRBV5-8	TRBJ2-1	15	TRBD1	CASSFSGTGRNEQFF	TGTGCCAGCAGCTTTTCCGGGACAGGGCGAAACGAGCAGTTCTTC
few	TRBV10-3	TRBJ2-1	13	.	CAISEQGRNEQFF	TGTGCCATCAGTGAGCAGGGCCGCAATGAGCAGTTCTTC
.	TRBV11-2	TRBJ1-6	14	.	CASSLAQGNSPLHF	TGTGCCAGCAGCTTAGCACAGGGCAATTCACCCCTCCACTTT
once	TRBV7-9	TRBJ2-3	16	TRBD2	CASSFASGGASDTQYF	TGTGCCAGCAGCTTCGCTAGCGGGGGGGCATCAGATACGCAGTATTTT
.	TRBV27	TRBJ2-1	14	.	CASRVGGPYNEQFF	TGTGCCAGCAGGGTGGGGGGGCCATACAATGAGCAGTTCTTC
.	TRBV13	TRBJ1-3	14	.	CASSRGHLRNTIYF	TGTGCCAGCAGCCGGGGACACCTTCGAAACACCATATATTTT
.	TRBV5-1	TRBJ1-5	15	TRBD1	CASSPGTGRHQPQHF	TGCGCCAGCAGCCCCGGGACAGGGAGGCATCAGCCCCAGCATTTT
.	TRBV7-2	TRBJ2-4	14	TRBD1	CASSLGQGKNIQYF	TGTGCCAGCAGCCTGGGACAGGGCAAAAACATTCAGTACTTC
.	TRBV30	TRBJ1-1	14	.	CAWSPDRLNTEAFF	TGTGCCTGGAGTCCCGACAGGCTGAACACTGAAGCTTTCTTT
once	TRBV7-2	TRBJ1-2	15	.	CASSLAQWANYGYTF	TGTGCCAGCAGCTTAGCGCAGTGGGCGAACTATGGCTACACCTTC
.	TRBV27	TRBJ2-3	14	.	CASTPFGSTDTQYF	TGTGCCAGCACCCCTTTCGGTAGCACAGATACGCAGTATTTT
.	TRBV7-6	TRBJ1-5	18	TRBD1	CASSIGTGTGFSNQPQHF	TGTGCCAGCAGCATAGGGACCGGGACAGGGTTTAGCAATCAGCCCCAGCATTTT
.	TRBV7-3	TRBJ2-5	13	.	CASSPGGYETQYF	TGTGCCAGCAGCCCGGGGGGCTACGAGACCCAGTACTTC
.	TRBV6-5	TRBJ1-1	15	TRBD1	CASRPDRGPGTEAFF	TGTGCCAGCAGACCAGACAGGGGGCCCGGCACTGAAGCTTTCTTT
once	TRBV10-3	TRBJ1-2	14	.	CAIRGAGVDYGYTF	TGTGCCATCAGGGGGGCAGGGGTTGACTATGGCTACACCTTC
.	TRBV7-2	TRBJ2-3	16	.	CASRLGGTSGTDTQYF	TGTGCCAGCAGACTAGGGGGAACTAGTGGGACAGATACGCAGTATTTT
.	TRBV18	TRBJ2-1	15	.	CASSSQVSSYNEQFF	TGTGCCAGCTCTTCACAGGTGAGCTCCTACAATGAGCAGTTCTTC
.	TRBV21-1	TRBJ2-2	24	.	CASSKAVGQGSGGALDSNTGELFF	.
once	TRBV6-5	TRBJ1-4	14	TRBD1	CASNHRGAVEKLFF	TGTGCCAGCAACCACAGGGGAGCTGTTGAAAAACTGTTTTTT
.	TRBV5-1	TRBJ1-4	15	TRBD1	CASRKRTGAGEKLFF	TGCGCCAGCAGAAAACGGACAGGGGCTGGGGAAAAACTGTTTTTT
.	TRBV11-3	TRBJ2-7	13	.	CASSTTETYEQYF	TGTGCCAGCAGCACAACAGAGACCTACGAGCAGTACTTC
.	TRBV18	TRBJ2-5	12	.	CASSPGGETQYF	TGTGCCAGCTCACCAGGGGGCGAGACCCAGTACTTC
.	TRBV7-9	TRBJ2-7	15	TRBD1	CASSNRDRGLKEQYF	TGTGCCAGCAGCAACCGGGACAGGGGGCTAAAGGAGCAGTACTTC
.	TRBV3-1/TRBV3-2	TRBJ1-1	13	TRBD1	CASSQRQGSEAFF	TGTGCCAGCAGCCAACGACAGGGTTCTGAAGCTTTCTTT
.	TRBV10-3	TRBJ1-5	15	.	CAISESRGRNQPQHF	TGTGCCATCAGTGAGTCACGAGGGCGCAATCAGCCCCAGCATTTT
.	TRBV15	TRBJ2-3	14	.	CATSRGRGEDTQYF	TGTGCCACCAGCAGAGGACGGGGAGAAGATACGCAGTATTTT
.	TRBV11-3	TRBJ2-5	15	TRBD1	CASSRTGVEGETQYF	TGTGCCAGCAGCCGGACAGGGGTTGAGGGAGAGACCCAGTACTTC
many	TRBV7-9	TRBJ2-7	13	.	CASRDSLAYEQYF	TGTGCCAGCAGAGACAGTCTAGCCTACGAGCAGTACTTC
few	TRBV3-1/TRBV3-2	TRBJ1-2	12	TRBD1	CASSFRDRDVTF	TGTGCCAGCAGCTTCCGGGACAGGGATGTCACCTTC
.	TRBV6-5	TRBJ1-2	12	TRBD1	CASSSTGSGYTF	TGTGCCAGCAGTTCGACAGGGAGCGGCTACACCTTC
few	TRBV6-4	TRBJ2-2	14	TRBD2	CASSVTSSVGELFF	TGTGCCAGCAGCGTGACTAGCTCGGTCGGGGAGCTGTTTTTT
.	TRBV10-1	TRBJ2-7	16	.	CASSESLRGHPDEQYF	TGCGCCAGCAGTGAGTCTCTAAGGGGACATCCGGACGAGCAGTACTTC
.	TRBV4-3	TRBJ2-1	19	TRBD2	CASSQDTPSGGGSYNEQFF	TGCGCCAGCAGCCAAGATACCCCCAGCGGGGGGGGTTCCTACAATGAGCAGTTCTTC
.	TRBV7-9	TRBJ2-7	16	.	CASSFPRDTDSYEQYF	TGTGCCAGCAGCTTCCCCCGGGACACTGACTCCTACGAGCAGTACTTC
.	TRBV19	TRBJ2-1	15	.	CASGYYENSYNEQFF	TGTGCCAGTGGCTACTACGAAAACTCCTACAATGAGCAGTTCTTC
.	TRBV30	TRBJ2-3	16	.	CAWSVRKHYNTDTQYF	TGTGCCTGGAGTGTACGCAAGCACTACAACACAGATACGCAGTATTTT
once	TRBV11-1	TRBJ1-2	15	.	CASSLSQGRNYGYTF	TGTGCCAGCAGCTTGTCGCAGGGTCGGAACTATGGCTACACCTTC
once	TRBV6-5	TRBJ1-1	15	.	CASSSFFSGVTEAFF	TGTGCCAGCAGTTCCTTCTTTTCGGGTGTCACTGAAGCTTTCTTT
.	TRBV29-1	TRBJ2-1	14	TRBD1	CSVVGTAHDNEQFF	TGCAGCGTGGTGGGGACAGCCCACGACAATGAGCAGTTCTTC